The TCR beta chain under discussion was sequenced for a study of early T cells in non-severe SARS-CoV-2 infection. The wider study: The study sequenced bulk RNA from unsorted whole blood, with chains unpaired.

Unique molecular identifiers were affixed to single, distinct cDNA molecules. TCRdb re-called the 5' RACE reads with MiXCR, one entry per CDR3 protein. The sample carries over 95,000 distinct CDR3 sequences, 16% recorded once. This CDR3 is built from 16 residues. The germline V gene has CDR1 LGHDT and CDR2 YNNKEL (reference sequence). J gave up 1 base and V 3 bases, and 7 bases lay outside the gene matches. The genes are TRBV3-1 and TRBJ2-7, with 9 nucleotides matching TRBD1. This sequence originates from an adult who was a healthcare worker with PCR-confirmed SARS-CoV-2 infection or an uninfected control (not recorded which). Material: whole blood. As DNA, the CDR3 is TGTGCCAGCAGCCAGACCGGGACAGGGAGATCCTACGAGCAGTACTTC. Translating it yields CASSQTGTGRSYEQYF.